The sequence of this T cell receptor beta chain was determined in a study of blood T cells in healthy people across ages. This clonotype has only a few counts. Primed by a sample-barcoded 5' primer and a J-beta primer mix, a second PCR proceeded for about 6 to 12 cycles. TCRdb independently ran MiXCR on the 5' RACE reads; one entry per CDR3 protein. The repertoire holds some 920,000 distinct CDR3 sequences, with approximately 50% as singletons. This clonotype was sampled from a woman aged 60-75 years in good health. Sample: blood.

The CDR3 sequence: CAGGLAATSYEQYF. The CDR3 DNA is TGTGCAGGTGGGCTAGCGGCCACCTCCTACGAGCAGTACTTC. The V gene is TRBV7-2, the J gene TRBJ2-7; 7 bases match TRBD2. This CDR3 has 14 amino acids. CDR1 and CDR2 (germline): SGHTA, FQGNSA.